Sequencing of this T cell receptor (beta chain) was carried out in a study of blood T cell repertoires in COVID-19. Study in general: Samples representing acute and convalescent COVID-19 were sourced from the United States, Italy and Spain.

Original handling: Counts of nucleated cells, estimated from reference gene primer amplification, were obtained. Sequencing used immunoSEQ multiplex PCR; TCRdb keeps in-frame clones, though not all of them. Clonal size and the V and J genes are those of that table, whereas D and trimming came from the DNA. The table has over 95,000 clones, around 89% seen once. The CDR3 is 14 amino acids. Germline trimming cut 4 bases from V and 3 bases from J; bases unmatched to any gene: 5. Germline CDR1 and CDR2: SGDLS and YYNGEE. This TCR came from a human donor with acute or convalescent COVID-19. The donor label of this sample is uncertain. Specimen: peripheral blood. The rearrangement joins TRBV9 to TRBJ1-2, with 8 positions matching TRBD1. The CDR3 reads CASSPGQAHYGYTF. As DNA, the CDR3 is TGTGCCAGCAGCCCGGGACAGGCCCACTATGGCTACACCTTC.